This is a list of T cell receptor beta chains from one sample in a study of T cells in Graves' hyperthyroidism and ophthalmopathy. TCRdb ran MiXCR on the multiplex PCR reads and lists one entry per CDR3 protein. This table has around 530,000 distinct CDR3 sequences, over 15% appearing once. Sequenced input: blood. These receptors originate from a woman under 30 with Graves' ophthalmopathy. Each CDR3 is given with its conserved first and last residue. D genes are given only for firm matches. Clone size is shown for a subset of rows, as once, few, many or a class of expanded clone.

size,D,J,V,CDR3,DNA
NA,NA,TRBJ2-3,TRBV4-2,CASSQELVRRGDTQYF,TGTGCCAGCAGCCAAGAGCTAGTCCGGCGAGGAGATACGCAGTATTTT
NA,TRBD1,TRBJ1-2,TRBV25-1,CASSEYPSDRARGYTF,TGTGCCAGCAGTGAATACCCATCCGACAGGGCCCGTGGCTACACCTTC
NA,NA,TRBJ1-1,TRBV5-1,CASSPTRRARMNTEAFF,TGCGCCAGCAGCCCGACGCGTAGGGCGAGGATGAACACTGAAGCTTTCTTT
many,NA,TRBJ2-3,TRBV4-1,CASSQVAGTDTQYF,TGCGCCAGCAGCCAAGTCGCGGGCACAGATACGCAGTATTTT
many,TRBD2,TRBJ2-1,TRBV7-8,CASSLVFSGRVYNEQFF,TGTGCCAGCAGCTTAGTCTTTAGCGGGAGAGTTTACAATGAGCAGTTCTTC
many,NA,TRBJ2-1,TRBV7-9,CASSFRGSGNEQFF,TGTGCCAGCAGCTTTAGAGGATCAGGCAATGAGCAGTTCTTC
NA,NA,TRBJ1-6,TRBV9,CASSVKDNSPLHF,TGTGCCAGCAGCGTAAAGGATAATTCACCCCTCCACTTT
NA,NA,TRBJ2-7,TRBV6-2/TRBV6-3,CASSRERGTDEQYF,TGTGCCAGCAGTCGAGAGCGGGGGACAGACGAGCAGTACTTC
many,NA,TRBJ2-1,TRBV12-3/TRBV12-4,CASSLHGSSYNEQFF,TGTGCCAGCAGTTTACATGGAAGCTCCTACAATGAGCAGTTCTTC
NA,NA,TRBJ1-4,TRBV28,CASSFVGAATNEKLFF,TGTGCCAGCAGTTTTGTGGGAGCTGCAACTAATGAAAAACTGTTTTTT
few,NA,TRBJ2-2,TRBV10-3,CAISESDSYTGELFF,TGTGCCATCAGTGAGTCCGACAGCTATACCGGGGAGCTGTTTTTT
NA,NA,TRBJ1-3,TRBV6-2/TRBV6-3,CASSQTGSPANTIYF,TGTGCCAGCAGTCAGACAGGATCCCCGGCGAACACCATATATTTT
few,NA,TRBJ1-1,TRBV2,CASSETGLDSKFF,TGTGCCAGCAGTGAAACGGGCCTCGACTCCAAATTCTTT
many,NA,TRBJ2-1,TRBV2,CASSEHNSYNEQFF,TGTGCCAGCAGTGAACACAACTCCTACAATGAGCAGTTCTTC
many,NA,TRBJ2-5,TRBV7-3,CASSSTGGGGETQYF,TGTGCCAGCAGCTCCACCGGAGGAGGGGGAGAGACCCAGTACTTC
few,TRBD1,TRBJ2-2,TRBV12-3/TRBV12-4,CASSPGDRGSGELFF,TGTGCCAGCAGTCCGGGGGACAGGGGGTCCGGGGAGCTGTTTTTT
many,NA,TRBJ2-3,TRBV2,CASRGDTLGITDTQYF,TGTGCCAGCAGGGGGGACACCTTGGGGATCACAGATACGCAGTATTTT
NA,NA,TRBJ1-1,TRBV5-6,CASSGIGTEAFF,TGTGCCAGCAGCGGAATCGGGACAGAAGCTTTCTTT
many,TRBD1,TRBJ2-5,TRBV7-9,CASSLGQGDQYQETQYF,TGTGCCAGCAGCTTGGGACAGGGGGACCAGTACCAAGAGACCCAGTACTTC
NA,NA,TRBJ1-1,TRBV7-3,CARPIWGGEAFF,TGTGCCCGCCCTATCTGGGGGGGAGAAGCTTTCTTT
NA,TRBD1,TRBJ2-6,TRBV19,CATQPGTGVSGANVLTF,TGTGCCACTCAACCCGGGACAGGAGTCTCTGGGGCCAACGTCCTGACTTTC
NA,NA,TRBJ2-1,TRBV6-1,CASSFVGQNYNEQFF,TGTGCCAGCAGTTTTGTGGGACAAAACTACAATGAGCAGTTCTTC
many,NA,TRBJ2-3,TRBV3-1,CASSLRAGQTDTQYF,TGTGCCAGCAGCCTCCGGGCAGGACAGACAGATACGCAGTATTTT
NA,NA,TRBJ1-1,TRBV7-9,CASSSSSGVKGTEAFF,TGTGCCAGCAGCTCCTCCTCTGGGGTAAAAGGTACTGAAGCTTTCTTT
NA,NA,TRBJ1-5,TRBV19,CASSTRQDSNQPQRF,TGTGCCAGTAGTACCCGACAGGATAGCAATCAGCCCCAGCGTTTT
NA,NA,TRBJ2-7,TRBV20-1,CSILSVVDYEQYF,TGCAGTATCCTTAGCGTCGTGGACTACGAGCAGTACTTC
many,NA,TRBJ1-2,TRBV28,CASSFSAIPRRGYTF,TGTGCCAGCAGTTTCAGCGCAATACCGCGGCGGGGCTACACCTTC
NA,NA,TRBJ1-2,TRBV9,CASSDTDGANYGYTF,TGTGCCAGCAGCGATACGGACGGCGCTAACTATGGCTACACCTTC
many,NA,TRBJ1-1,TRBV27,CASSSPALGNTEAFF,TGTGCCAGCAGTTCGCCGGCCCTGGGAAACACTGAAGCTTTCTTT
few,NA,TRBJ2-7,TRBV29-1,CSVEEGQGGSYEQYF,TGCAGCGTTGAAGAGGGGCAGGGGGGCTCCTACGAGCAGTACTTC
many,NA,TRBJ2-1,TRBV7-3,CASSLGPSGEQFF,TGTGCCAGCAGCTTAGGCCCCTCGGGAGAGCAGTTCTTC
NA,TRBD1,TRBJ1-1,TRBV15,CATSRDWDSPGTEAFF,TGTGCCACCAGCAGAGATTGGGACAGCCCGGGCACTGAAGCTTTCTTT
few,TRBD1,TRBJ2-7,TRBV30,CAWSDPGTGVGYEQYF,TGTGCCTGGAGTGACCCAGGGACAGGGGTTGGCTACGAGCAGTACTTC
NA,NA,TRBJ1-2,TRBV28,CASSVLGKYGYTF,TGTGCCAGCAGTGTCCTCGGGAAGTATGGCTACACCTTC
many,NA,TRBJ1-1,TRBV29-1,CSVLSPGEGTEAFF,TGCAGCGTCCTCTCCCCCGGGGAGGGCACTGAAGCTTTCTTT
many,NA,TRBJ1-1,TRBV30,CAWRYRDRISEAFF,TGTGCCTGGAGGTACCGGGACCGGATTTCTGAAGCTTTCTTT
few,NA,TRBJ1-5,TRBV20-1,CSASYTGYSNQPQHF,TGCAGTGCTTCTTACACGGGTTATAGCAATCAGCCCCAGCATTTT
many,NA,TRBJ1-1,TRBV12-3/TRBV12-4,CASSFSTGGMMNTEAFF,TGTGCCAGCAGTTTCTCGACGGGGGGGATGATGAACACTGAAGCTTTCTTT
few,NA,TRBJ1-1,TRBV9,CASSPSEGQLNTEAFF,TGTGCCAGCAGCCCGTCGGAGGGCCAGTTAAACACTGAAGCTTTCTTT
many,NA,TRBJ1-1,TRBV28,CASSPRGLLNTEAFF,TGTGCCAGCAGTCCCCGTGGACTTTTGAACACTGAAGCTTTCTTT
many,NA,TRBJ1-2,TRBV6-1,CASSLDGVGGYTF,TGTGCCAGCAGTTTGGACGGGGTGGGGGGCTACACCTTC
NA,NA,TRBJ2-7,TRBV6-5,CASSSPDGPKRYEQYF,TGTGCCAGCAGTTCACCCGATGGGCCAAAACGCTACGAGCAGTACTTC
many,NA,TRBJ2-1,TRBV5-1,CASSPYSGNEQFF,TGCGCCAGCAGCCCGTACTCAGGTAATGAGCAGTTCTTC
NA,NA,TRBJ1-5,TRBV6-1,CASSEARGVGQPQHF,TGTGCCAGCAGTGAAGCGCGGGGAGTAGGACAGCCCCAGCATTTT
many,NA,TRBJ1-1,TRBV12-3/TRBV12-4,CASSLREEAFF,TGTGCCAGCAGTTTAAGAGAAGAAGCTTTCTTT
many,NA,TRBJ1-1,TRBV27,CASSPKLLNIGLNTEAFF,TGTGCCAGCAGTCCGAAACTTCTAAACATTGGCCTGAACACTGAAGCTTTCTTT